Included here is one T cell receptor (beta chain) sequence, with context. This clone was counted a single time. Its antigen is unknown. Base-call qualities are not available, and no considerably larger clone is one nucleotide away. The V and J ends are trimmed by 5 bases and 11 bases, leaving 10 bases between them. From the cysteine up to the phenylalanine, the CDR3 has a length of 11 residues. Only CDR3 DNA is held: 33 bases, read in frame from base 1. CDR1 and CDR2, looked up from the germline V gene (reference sequence), are SEHNR and FQNEAQ. The sample belongs to a study of blood T cell repertoires in COVID-19 (dated by TCRdb to about 2020). Study-level background: Collaborator samples came from the United States, Italy and Spain and covered acute and convalescent phases of COVID-19. The material from the prospective study consisted of cDNA or gDNA derived from T cells, B-cell-depleted T cells, or PBMCs. The dataset comprised deeply sampled blood TCRbeta repertoires from subjects exposed to, actively infected with, or recovered from COVID-19. A freely available public database, intended as a resource for researchers studying the immune response to SARS-CoV-2, is where the repertoires were released. Samples came from the ongoing ImmuneRACE study (first 160 participants) plus 1,254 subjects from 6 global collaborators. The sample metadata nearly always contained a de-identified subject ID, COVID-19 status, age in years and sex. Where available, HLA class I and class II types were obtained from metadata supplied by the sample provider rather than from assay-based typing.

Points the paper makes about the study in general: The quantity of clinical and demographic metadata differed by source and by participant and was supplied without curation.

TCRbeta CDR3 regions were amplified from genomic DNA using the immunoSEQ Assay, a bias-controlled multiplex PCR. Turning to the authors' computational methods: Within the assay, amplification of reference gene primers was used to estimate how many nucleated cells each sample contained. To quantify the absolute abundance of each unique TCRbeta CDR3 rearrangement, sequence reads were collapsed and filtered. For each sample, productive Simpson clonality was calculated as the square root of Simpson's diversity index across productive rearrangements. TCRdb retrieved this table from immuneACCESS and kept in-frame rearrangements only. Not all clones are present; in checked studies, unresolved V genes account for under half, and no reason is known for the remainder. V and J calls and clone size are those listed in that table; D and trimming were worked out from the DNA. The sample includes 200,000 to 250,000 clones, with approximately 90% observed a single time. Jointly, the top ten make up approximately 6.1% of the sample.

Whole blood was collected in K2EDTA tubes by collaborating institutions according to the institutions' own protocols. Collaborator samples were shipped for TCRbeta analysis as frozen whole blood, isolated PBMCs, or DNA extracted from either sample type. The TCR was taken from an older man with acute or convalescent COVID-19. The sequence is built from TRBV7-9 and TRBJ2-1; no D gene can be assigned with confidence. The sample comprised peripheral blood. The sequenced DNA is TGTGCCAGCAGCCCAAGGCGGCAGCAGTTCTTC. This translates into CASSPRRQQFF.